This is a list of T cell receptor beta chains from one sample in a study of regulatory T cells in long-lasting Graves disease. Each CDR3 protein gets one entry after TCRdb re-called the multiplex PCR reads with MiXCR. The table has 540,000 or so distinct CDR3 sequences, 13% seen once. The same data also went into a second study, on T cells in Graves' hyperthyroidism and ophthalmopathy.

This material consisted of peripheral blood mononuclear cells (PBMCs), taken at new diagnosis, from a patient treated with antithyroid drugs. These receptors originate from a young man with Graves disease. Both conserved end residues are part of each CDR3. A D gene is named only where the DNA matches it firmly.

v_gene	d_gene	CDR3aa
TRBV5-6	.	CASSLRGGGGKLFF
TRBV29-1	.	CSVEDRYTDTQYF
TRBV5-1	.	CASSLASPNTGELFF
TRBV16	.	CASSREAGRYGYTF
TRBV29-1	TRBD1	CSVHKGAGEQYF
TRBV5-1	.	CASSLGAGQLAKNIQYF
TRBV20-1	TRBD1	CSALPLRTGSYEQYF
TRBV27	TRBD2	CASSPNWERELEETQYF
TRBV2	.	CASSPLYGEGTEAFF
TRBV6-4	TRBD1	CASSDFGQGGEKLFF
TRBV27	.	CASSLSQSIAKNIQYF
TRBV27	TRBD2	CASSWGTSGLDTQYF
TRBV7-2	.	CASSPGTNTEAFF
TRBV15	TRBD1	CATTWDRGADTQYF
TRBV19	.	CASRRQGSPTEAFF
TRBV27	.	CASSWGTGLANEKLFF
TRBV11-2	.	CASRSWADLGYTF
TRBV12-3/TRBV12-4	TRBD2	CASSQSGGRDNEQFF
TRBV11-3	.	CASSSDPAVDEQYF
TRBV2	TRBD2	CASSGLAGAYEQYF
TRBV29-1	.	CSVEARSRGGQETQYF
TRBV20-1	.	CSARDLVRSSTDTQYF
TRBV27	TRBD2	CASSLSGGSGGTDTQYF
TRBV6-1	TRBD1	CASSDQGAPPYGYTF
TRBV7-8	.	CASSLSIGASYGYTF
TRBV5-5	.	CASSPPVADYEQYF
TRBV30	TRBD1	CAWDRGNEQFF
TRBV12-3/TRBV12-4	.	CASSPRQVGEQYF
TRBV19	TRBD1	CASSIQGANNEQFF
TRBV30	TRBD2	CAWRVSGRVSYEQYF
TRBV20-1	.	CSARTGGGTNTEAFF
TRBV11-2	.	CASSLGPGSEKLFF
TRBV20-1	TRBD2	CSARDWASGRALSSSEQYF
TRBV14	.	CASSQDYGAREGNEQFF
TRBV5-1	TRBD2	CASSSGLAGGRYTDTQYF
TRBV5-1	.	CASGFSGGTDTQYF
TRBV2	TRBD2	CASQRASGRWSNTGELFF
TRBV7-2	TRBD1	CASSLGQGNNEQFF
TRBV3-1	TRBD2	CASSLAGGFNEQFF
TRBV5-1	TRBD1	CVSSTDRGSGEELFF
TRBV12-3/TRBV12-4	.	CASSLPGTDNEQFF
TRBV19	TRBD2	CASSTPASGRGKTQYF
TRBV11-2	.	CASSLAPTGSSYNEQFF
TRBV19	TRBD1	CASNLRDRPFSGNTIYF
TRBV14	.	CASSQGGYGPQETQYF
TRBV20-1	TRBD2	CSALDSGRAGNEQFF
TRBV7-7	.	CASSPSEGGGNTGELFF
TRBV5-1	.	CASSLVPASQETQYF
TRBV18	TRBD1	CASSPETGAGYTF
TRBV2	TRBD2	CASTGSGRRGELFF
TRBV2	.	CASWRGGYTF
TRBV24-1	.	CATMGSTDTQYF
TRBV10-3	TRBD2	CAIRAGTSGSGDTQYF
TRBV25-1	.	CASSEVFPQPQHF